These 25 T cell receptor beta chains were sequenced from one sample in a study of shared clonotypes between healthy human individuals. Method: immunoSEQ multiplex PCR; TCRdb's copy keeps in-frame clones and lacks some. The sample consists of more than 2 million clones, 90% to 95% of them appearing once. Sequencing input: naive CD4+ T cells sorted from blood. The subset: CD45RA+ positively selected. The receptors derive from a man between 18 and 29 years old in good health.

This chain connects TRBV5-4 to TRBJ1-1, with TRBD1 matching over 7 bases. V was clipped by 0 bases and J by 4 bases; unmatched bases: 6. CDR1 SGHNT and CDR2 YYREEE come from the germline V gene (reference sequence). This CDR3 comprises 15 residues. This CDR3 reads CASSLGGTVGTEAFF. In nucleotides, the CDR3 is TGTGCCAGCAGCTTGGGGGGGACAGTGGGCACTGAAGCTTTCTTT. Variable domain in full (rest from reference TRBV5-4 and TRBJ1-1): ETGVTQSPTHLIKTRGQQVTLRCSSQSGHNTVSWYQQALGQGPQFIFQYYREEENGRGNFPPRFSGLQFPNYSSELNVNALELDDSALYLCASSLGGTVGTEAFFGQGTRLTVV.

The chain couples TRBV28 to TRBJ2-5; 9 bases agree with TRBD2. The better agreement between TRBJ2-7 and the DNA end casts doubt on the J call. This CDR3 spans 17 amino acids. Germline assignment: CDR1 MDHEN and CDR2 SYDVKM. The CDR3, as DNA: TGTGCCAGCAGTTTAGCCCCCGGCGCTAGCGGGACCTACGAGCAGTACTTC. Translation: CASSLAPGASGTYEQYF.

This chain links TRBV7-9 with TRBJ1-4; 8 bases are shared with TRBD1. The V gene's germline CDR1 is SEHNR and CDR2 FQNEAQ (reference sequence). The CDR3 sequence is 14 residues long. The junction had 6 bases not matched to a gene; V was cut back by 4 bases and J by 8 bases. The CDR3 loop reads CASSSDRVGEKLFF. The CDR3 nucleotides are TGTGCCAGCAGCTCGGACAGGGTCGGGGAAAAACTGTTTTTT.

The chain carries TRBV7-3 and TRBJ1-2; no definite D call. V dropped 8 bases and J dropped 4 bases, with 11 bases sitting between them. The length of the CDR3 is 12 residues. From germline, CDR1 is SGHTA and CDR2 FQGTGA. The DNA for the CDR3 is TGTGCCAGCGGCCCTCTAATCTATGGCTACACCTTC. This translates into CASGPLIYGYTF.

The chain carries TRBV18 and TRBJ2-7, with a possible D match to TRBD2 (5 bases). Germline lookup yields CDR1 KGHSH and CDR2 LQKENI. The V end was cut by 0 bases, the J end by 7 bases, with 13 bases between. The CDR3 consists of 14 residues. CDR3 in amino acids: CASSPPSRTWEQYF. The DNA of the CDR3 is TGTGCCAGCTCACCACCGTCTCGGACTTGGGAGCAGTACTTC.

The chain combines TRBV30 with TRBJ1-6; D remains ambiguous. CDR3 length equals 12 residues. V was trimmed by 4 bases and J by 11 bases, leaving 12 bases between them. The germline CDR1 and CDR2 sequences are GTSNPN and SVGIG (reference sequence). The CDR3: CAWTAGVAPLHF. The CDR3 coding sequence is TGTGCCTGGACCGCTGGGGTTGCACCCCTCCACTTT.

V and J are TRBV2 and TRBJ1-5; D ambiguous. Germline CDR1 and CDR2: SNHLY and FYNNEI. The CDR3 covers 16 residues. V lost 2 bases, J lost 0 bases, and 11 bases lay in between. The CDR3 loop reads CASSEQGVLSNQPQHF. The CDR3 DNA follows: TGTGCCAGCAGTGAACAAGGAGTACTTAGCAATCAGCCCCAGCATTTT.

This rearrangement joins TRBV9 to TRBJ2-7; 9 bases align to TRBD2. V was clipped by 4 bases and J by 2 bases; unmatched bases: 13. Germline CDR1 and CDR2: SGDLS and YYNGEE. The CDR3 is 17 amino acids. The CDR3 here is CASSLRPSGTIPYEQYF. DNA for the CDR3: TGTGCCAGCAGCTTACGCCCTAGCGGGACTATCCCCTACGAGCAGTACTTC.

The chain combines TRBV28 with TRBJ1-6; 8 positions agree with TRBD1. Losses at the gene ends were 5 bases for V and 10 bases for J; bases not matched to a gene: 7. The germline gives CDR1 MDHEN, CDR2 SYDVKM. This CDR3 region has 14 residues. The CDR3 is CASSLDRVESPLHF. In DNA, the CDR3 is TGTGCCAGCAGTCTGGACAGGGTTGAGTCACCCCTCCACTTT. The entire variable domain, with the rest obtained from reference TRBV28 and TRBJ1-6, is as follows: DVKVTQSSRYLVKRTGEKVFLECVQDMDHENMFWYRQDPGLGLRLIYFSYDVKMKEKGDIPEGYSVSREKKERFSLILESASTNQTSMYLCASSLDRVESPLHFGNGTRLTVT.

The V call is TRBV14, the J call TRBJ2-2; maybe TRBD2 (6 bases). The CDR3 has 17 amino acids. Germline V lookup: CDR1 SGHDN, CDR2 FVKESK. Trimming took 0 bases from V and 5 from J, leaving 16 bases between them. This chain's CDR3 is CASSQEMTSAGTGELFF. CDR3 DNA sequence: TGTGCCAGCAGCCAAGAAATGACGAGCGCGGGAACCGGGGAGCTGTTTTTT.

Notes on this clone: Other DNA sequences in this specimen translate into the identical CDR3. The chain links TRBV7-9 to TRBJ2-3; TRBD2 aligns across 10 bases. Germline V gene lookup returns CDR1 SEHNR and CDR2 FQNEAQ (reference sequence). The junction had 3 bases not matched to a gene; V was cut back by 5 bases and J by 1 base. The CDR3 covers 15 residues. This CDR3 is CASSPSGGRTDTQYF. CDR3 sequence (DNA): TGTGCCAGCAGCCCTAGCGGGGGACGCACAGATACGCAGTATTTT.

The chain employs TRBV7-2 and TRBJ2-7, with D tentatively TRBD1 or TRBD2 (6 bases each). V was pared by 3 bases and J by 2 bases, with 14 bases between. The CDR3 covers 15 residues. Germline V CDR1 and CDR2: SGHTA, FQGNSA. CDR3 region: CASSLGGTLTYEQYF. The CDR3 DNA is TGTGCCAGCAGCTTGGGCGGGACACTAACCTACGAGCAGTACTTC. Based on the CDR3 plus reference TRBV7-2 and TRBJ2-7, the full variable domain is GAGVSQSPSNKVTEKGKDVELRCDPISGHTALYWYRQSLGQGLEFLIYFQGNSAPDKSGLPSDRFSAERTGGSVSTLTIQRTQQEDSAVYLCASSLGGTLTYEQYFGPGTRLTVT.

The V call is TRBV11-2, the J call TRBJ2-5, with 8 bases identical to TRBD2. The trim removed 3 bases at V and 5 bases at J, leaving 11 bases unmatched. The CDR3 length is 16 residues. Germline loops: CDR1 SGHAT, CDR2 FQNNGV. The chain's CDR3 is CASSFRGAGVGETQYF. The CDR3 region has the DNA TGTGCCAGCAGCTTCCGAGGAGCGGGAGTAGGCGAGACCCAGTACTTC.

CDR3 amino acids: CASSLAGTAFGGNTIYF. Written as DNA, the CDR3 is TGTGCCAGCAGCTTAGCCGGGACGGCCTTTGGTGGAAACACCATATATTTT. The gene calls are TRBV7-9 and TRBJ1-3; D perhaps matches TRBD1 (5 bases). CDR1 is SEHNR and CDR2 is FQNEAQ in the germline V gene (reference sequence). This CDR3 spans 17 amino acids. V lost 0 bases, J lost 3 bases, and 15 bases lay in between. Complete variable domain (other parts from reference TRBV7-9 and TRBJ1-3): DTGVSQNPRHKITKRGQNVTFRCDPISEHNRLYWYRQTLGQGPEFLTYFQNEAQLEKSRLLSDRFSAERPKGSFSTLEIQRTEQGDSAMYLCASSLAGTAFGGNTIYFGEGSWLTVV.

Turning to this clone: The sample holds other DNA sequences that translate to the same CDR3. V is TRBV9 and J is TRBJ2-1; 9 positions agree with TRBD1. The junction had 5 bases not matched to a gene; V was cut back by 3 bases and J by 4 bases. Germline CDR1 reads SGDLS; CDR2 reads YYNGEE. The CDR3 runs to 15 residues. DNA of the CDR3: TGTGCCAGCAGCGGAGGGACAGGGCCTTACAATGAGCAGTTCTTC. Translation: CASSGGTGPYNEQFF. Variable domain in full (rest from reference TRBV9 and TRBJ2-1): DSGVTQTPKHLITATGQRVTLRCSPRSGDLSVYWYQQSLDQGLQFLIQYYNGEERAKGNILERFSAQQFPDLHSELNLSSLELGDSALYFCASSGGTGPYNEQFFGPGTRLTVL.

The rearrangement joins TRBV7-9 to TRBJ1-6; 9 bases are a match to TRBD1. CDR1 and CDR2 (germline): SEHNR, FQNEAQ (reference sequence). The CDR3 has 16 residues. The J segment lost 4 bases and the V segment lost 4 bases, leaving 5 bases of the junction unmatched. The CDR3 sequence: CASSSTGTGYNSPLHF. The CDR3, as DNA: TGTGCCAGCAGCTCGACCGGGACAGGGTATAATTCACCCCTCCACTTT.

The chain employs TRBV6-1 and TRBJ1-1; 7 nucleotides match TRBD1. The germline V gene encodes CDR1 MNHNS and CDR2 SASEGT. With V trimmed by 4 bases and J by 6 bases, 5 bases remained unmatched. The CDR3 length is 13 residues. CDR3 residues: CASSGGTAAEAFF. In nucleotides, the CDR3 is TGTGCCAGCAGTGGGGGGACAGCTGCTGAAGCTTTCTTT.

This chain's CDR3 is CASSPTSGGARFF. CDR3 DNA: TGTGCCAGCAGCCCGACTAGCGGGGGGGCTAGGTTCTTC. This rearrangement joins TRBV11-2 to TRBJ2-1; TRBD2 agrees at 14 bases. CDR1 is SGHAT, CDR2 FQNNGV, per germline. This CDR3 has 13 residues. Germline trimming cut 5 bases from V and 15 bases from J; bases unmatched to any gene: 6.

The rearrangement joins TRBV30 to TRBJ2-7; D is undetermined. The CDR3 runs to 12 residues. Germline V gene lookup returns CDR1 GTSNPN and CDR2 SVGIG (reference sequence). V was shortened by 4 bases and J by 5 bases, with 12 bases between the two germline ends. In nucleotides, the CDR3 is TGTGCCTGGACCGACGGAAGGGACGAGCAGTACTTC. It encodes CAWTDGRDEQYF.

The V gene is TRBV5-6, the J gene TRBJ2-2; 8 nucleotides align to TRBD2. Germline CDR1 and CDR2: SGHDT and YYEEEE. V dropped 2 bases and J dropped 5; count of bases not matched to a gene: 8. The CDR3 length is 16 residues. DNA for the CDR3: TGTGCCAGCAGCTTCCTACTAGCGGTCGAAACCGGGGAGCTGTTTTTT. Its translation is CASSFLLAVETGELFF.

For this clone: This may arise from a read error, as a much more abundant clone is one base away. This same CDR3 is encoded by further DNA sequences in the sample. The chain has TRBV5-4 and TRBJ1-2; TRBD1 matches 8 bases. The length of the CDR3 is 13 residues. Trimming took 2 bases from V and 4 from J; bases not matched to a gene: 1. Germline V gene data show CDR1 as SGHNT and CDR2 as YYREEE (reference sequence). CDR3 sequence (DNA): TGTGCCAGCAGCTTCGGACAGGGCTATGGCTACACCTTC. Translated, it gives CASSFGQGYGYTF.

The CDR3 protein is CAWSLLAGGAGAQYF. The CDR3 nucleotides read TGTGCCTGGAGTCTACTAGCGGGAGGTGCCGGGGCCCAGTACTTC. The gene calls are TRBV30 and TRBJ2-5; 12 bases match TRBD2. CDR3 length: 15 amino acids. Germline V gene sequence: CDR1 GTSNPN, CDR2 SVGIG (reference sequence). The J segment lost 9 bases and the V segment lost 2 bases, leaving 10 bases of the junction unmatched.

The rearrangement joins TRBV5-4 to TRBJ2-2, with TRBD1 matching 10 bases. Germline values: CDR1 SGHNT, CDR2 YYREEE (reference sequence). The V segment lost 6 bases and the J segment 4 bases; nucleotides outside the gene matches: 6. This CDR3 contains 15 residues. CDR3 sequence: CASTPRDRGTGELFF. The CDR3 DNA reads TGTGCCAGCACCCCCCGGGACAGGGGCACCGGGGAGCTGTTTTTT. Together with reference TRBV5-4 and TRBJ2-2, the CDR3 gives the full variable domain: ETGVTQSPTHLIKTRGQQVTLRCSSQSGHNTVSWYQQALGQGPQFIFQYYREEENGRGNFPPRFSGLQFPNYSSELNVNALELDDSALYLCASTPRDRGTGELFFGEGSRLTVL.

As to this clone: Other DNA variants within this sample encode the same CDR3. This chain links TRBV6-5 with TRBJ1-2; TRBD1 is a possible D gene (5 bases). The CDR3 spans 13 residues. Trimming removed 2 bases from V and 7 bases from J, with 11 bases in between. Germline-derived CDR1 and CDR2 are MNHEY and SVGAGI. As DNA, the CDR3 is TGTGCCAGCAGTTACGAGGGGCGCGGTGGCTACACCTTC. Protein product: CASSYEGRGGYTF.

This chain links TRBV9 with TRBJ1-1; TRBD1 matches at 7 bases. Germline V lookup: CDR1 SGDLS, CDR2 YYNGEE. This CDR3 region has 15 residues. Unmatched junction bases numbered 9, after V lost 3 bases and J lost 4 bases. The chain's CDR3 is CASSGGQVGRTEAFF. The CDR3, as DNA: TGTGCCAGCAGCGGCGGACAGGTGGGCCGCACTGAAGCTTTCTTT. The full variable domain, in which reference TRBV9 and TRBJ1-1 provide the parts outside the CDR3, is DSGVTQTPKHLITATGQRVTLRCSPRSGDLSVYWYQQSLDQGLQFLIQYYNGEERAKGNILERFSAQQFPDLHSELNLSSLELGDSALYFCASSGGQVGRTEAFFGQGTRLTVV.